These 16 T cell receptor beta chains were all obtained from the same sample, sequenced in a study of T cell repertoires in cytomegalovirus infection. Their target antigens are unknown. One entry per CDR3 protein results from TCRdb running MiXCR on the reads. Of about 310,000 distinct CDR3 sequences in the sample, 20% to 25% were seen once. Sequencing used cultured PBMCs, obtained from culture after CMV antigen stimulation. Receptors originate from a human donor in good health (CMV status not recorded). Some clones in this sample may be carry-over from other donors' samples.

The rearrangement joins TRBV9 to TRBJ2-2; D is uncertain. The V end lost 4 bases, the J end lost 5 bases, and 12 bases lay between the germline ends. This CDR3 has 14 residues. Germline CDR1 is SGDLS and CDR2 is YYNGEE. This CDR3 is CASSTELWTGELFF. CDR3 nucleotides: TGTGCCAGCAGCACGGAGCTATGGACCGGGGAGCTGTTTTTT.

The chain links TRBV27 to TRBJ1-5, with D uncertain. Germline V lookup: CDR1 MNHEY, CDR2 SMNVEV (reference sequence). V lost 8 bases, J lost 0 bases, and 8 bases lay in between. This CDR3 comprises 13 residues. The CDR3 DNA reads as TGTGCCAGCTCCATGTATAGCAATCAGCCCCAGCATTTT. Translating it yields CASSMYSNQPQHF.

This clonotype was recorded at least ten times. The CDR3 spells CASSPGNYGYTF. The DNA of the CDR3 is TGTGCCAGCAGCCCGGGTAACTATGGCTACACCTTC. The chain employs TRBV7-2 and TRBJ1-2; unclear D gene. Trimming pared 5 bases from V and 1 base from J, leaving 5 bases between. The CDR3 covers 12 residues. Germline V gene lookup returns CDR1 SGHTA and CDR2 FQGNSA. Complete variable domain (other parts from reference TRBV7-2 and TRBJ1-2): GAGVSQSPSNKVTEKGKDVELRCDPISGHTALYWYRQSLGQGLEFLIYFQGNSAPDKSGLPSDRFSAERTGGSVSTLTIQRTQQEDSAVYLCASSPGNYGYTFGSGTRLTVV.

This clonotype was seen ten or more times. The rearrangement joins TRBV7-8 to TRBJ2-3; 9 bases agree with TRBD2. V dropped 5 bases and J dropped 0; count of bases not matched to a gene: 12. Germline V CDR1 and CDR2: SGHVS, FQNEAQ. The CDR3 length is 18 residues. The CDR3, as DNA: TGTGCCAGCAGCCCCGCGGGTAGCGGGGGACCTAGCACAGATACGCAGTATTTT. This sequence encodes CASSPAGSGGPSTDTQYF.

The table lists this clonotype with many counts. The chain is built from TRBV7-2 and TRBJ2-7; D is possibly TRBD2 (5 bases). Germline CDR1 SGHTA, CDR2 FQGNSA. The CDR3 extends over 16 amino acids. Trimming shortened V by 5 bases and J by 5 bases, and 22 bases separated the two germline ends. The chain's CDR3 is CASSQRGPRLGNEQYF. CDR3 coding DNA: TGTGCCAGCAGCCAGCGTGGGCCCCGCCTCGGGAACGAGCAGTACTTC.

This clonotype showed up just a few times. V gene TRBV27 combines with J gene TRBJ2-1; 13 nucleotides agree with TRBD2. Germline CDR1 and CDR2: MNHEY and SMNVEV (reference sequence). The CDR3 sequence is 14 residues long. J lost 9 bases, V lost 2 bases, and 1 base had no gene match. The CDR3 loop is CASSLGLAGAEQFF. The CDR3 bases are TGTGCCAGCAGTTTAGGACTAGCGGGAGCTGAGCAGTTCTTC.

The chain links TRBV2 to TRBJ1-5; 7 nucleotides align to TRBD1. CDR3 length equals 15 residues. Germline CDR1 reads SNHLY; CDR2 reads FYNNEI. The trim removed 6 bases at V and 5 bases at J, leaving 10 bases unmatched. CDR3 nucleotides: TGTGCCAGCAGAGGGGGGGGGGACAGATATCAGCCCCAGCATTTT. This sequence encodes CASRGGGDRYQPQHF.

The V call is TRBV19, the J call TRBJ2-5, with D possibly being TRBD1 or TRBD2 (5 bases each). This CDR3 is built from 16 residues. V was cut by 1 base and J by 2 bases, with 14 bases left in between. The V gene's germline CDR1 is LNHDA and CDR2 SQIVND (reference sequence). CDR3 nucleotides: TGTGCCAGTAGTATAGGGGGGACGCTCGGACAAGAGACCCAGTACTTC. This encodes CASSIGGTLGQETQYF.

This clonotype was seen ten or more times. V and J are TRBV7-3 and TRBJ2-2; D gene ambiguous. Germline loops: CDR1 SGHTA, CDR2 FQGTGA. The CDR3 contains 16 residues. The V end was cut by 2 bases, the J end by 5 bases, with 15 bases between. This CDR3 is CASSLAGFLDTGELFF. CDR3 coding DNA: TGTGCCAGCAGCTTAGCCGGGTTTCTGGATACCGGGGAGCTGTTTTTT.

Notes on this clonotype: A much larger clone differs by one base, so this may be a read error. This chain's CDR3 is CASSPSRDGGCTF. CDR3 DNA sequence: TGTGCCAGCTCACCAAGTCGGGACGGTGGCTGCACCTTC. This chain joins TRBV18 and TRBJ1-2; the D gene is possibly TRBD1 (5 bases). CDR1 is KGHSH, CDR2 LQKENI, per germline. CDR3 size: 13 residues.

The chain combines TRBV6-6 with TRBJ1-1, with TRBD1 as a possible D gene (6 bases). This CDR3 region has 13 residues. V lost 5 bases and J lost 6, with 13 bases in between. The germline V gene encodes CDR1 MNHNY and CDR2 SVGAGI (reference sequence). The CDR3 DNA follows: TGTGCCAGCAGTCTTCAGGGGATCGCTGAAGCTTTCTTT. This sequence encodes CASSLQGIAEAFF.

This clonotype occurred a few times. The V gene is TRBV29-1, the J gene TRBJ1-5, with 8 nucleotides matching TRBD1. This CDR3 has 13 residues. V shed 4 bases and J 1 base; nucleotides not matched to a gene: 0. Germline V CDR1 and CDR2: SQVTM, ANQGSEA. CDR3 in DNA: TGCAGCGTTGGGACAGGGAGCAATCAGCCCCAGCATTTT. It encodes CSVGTGSNQPQHF.

This clonotype came up many times. The chain's CDR3 is CASSSRERDTQYF. The CDR3, as DNA: TGTGCCAGCAGCTCCCGGGAGAGAGATACGCAGTATTTT. The chain couples TRBV7-2 to TRBJ2-3; tentative D call: TRBD2 (6 bases). Trimming removed 4 bases from V and 5 bases from J, with 10 bases in between. CDR3 size: 13 residues. CDR1 and CDR2 from the germline V gene are SGHTA and FQGNSA. The full variable domain, completed using reference TRBV7-2 and TRBJ2-3, is GAGVSQSPSNKVTEKGKDVELRCDPISGHTALYWYRQSLGQGLEFLIYFQGNSAPDKSGLPSDRFSAERTGGSVSTLTIQRTQQEDSAVYLCASSSRERDTQYFGPGTRLTVL.

There are a few counts of this clonotype. This chain uses TRBV2 with TRBJ2-3; D uncertain. This CDR3 contains 11 residues. The germline CDR1 and CDR2 sequences are SNHLY and FYNNEI. Trimming took off 7 bases at V and 3 bases at J, with 5 bases between the two ends. The CDR3 bases are TGTGCCAGCACCGAAACAGATACGCAGTATTTT. Protein: CASTETDTQYF.

This chain joins TRBV30 and TRBJ1-5; 8 bases fit TRBD1. The CDR3 totals 14 residues. Germline CDR1 GTSNPN, CDR2 SVGIG (reference sequence). Trimming removed 4 bases from V and 6 bases from J; junction bases left unmatched: 8. The CDR3 here is CAWKKTGAGQPQHF. In DNA form, the CDR3 reads TGTGCCTGGAAGAAGACAGGGGCGGGTCAGCCCCAGCATTTT.

The genes are TRBV3-1 and TRBJ1-1; a possible D gene is TRBD1 (5 bases). CDR1 LGHDT and CDR2 YNNKEL come from the germline V gene (reference sequence). Deletions cut 1 base from V and 1 base from J, with 7 bases between. This CDR3 contains 14 residues. CDR3 loop: CASSQVGQNTEAFF. Here the CDR3 DNA reads TGTGCCAGCAGCCAAGTAGGACAGAACACTGAAGCTTTCTTT.